Presented here are 27 T cell receptor beta chains from one specimen sequenced in a study of T-cell reconstitution after alpha-beta-depleted transplantation in children. During its preparation, the TCRbeta library received unique molecular identifiers. TCRdb analysed the PCR reads with MiXCR anew, one entry per CDR3 protein. The data contain about 72,000 distinct CDR3 sequences, around 6.6% of them singletons. The sample in question was PBMCs from the stem cell graft donor, obtained from the stem cell graft. The receptor set was obtained from a human donor who donated a stem cell graft to a child with acute lymphoblastic leukemia.

This clonotype was recorded many times. The rearrangement joins TRBV29-1 to TRBJ1-2, with TRBD1 matching 8 bases. The trim removed 0 bases at V and 2 bases at J, leaving 11 bases unmatched. The CDR3 loop spans 17 amino acids. Germline V gene sequence: CDR1 SQVTM, CDR2 ANQGSEA. CDR3 coding DNA: TGCAGCGTTGAAGATTTATTTGGCAGGGGGCGCAACTATGGCTACACCTTC. Its translation: CSVEDLFGRGRNYGYTF.

This clonotype was seen many times. This chain connects TRBV7-9 to TRBJ2-7; D is perhaps TRBD1 or TRBD2 (6 bases each). Germline CDR1 reads SEHNR; CDR2 reads FQNEAQ (reference sequence). The CDR3 covers 17 residues. V shed 2 bases and J shed 2 bases, with 19 bases lying between them. The CDR3, as DNA: TGTGCCAGCAGCTTAATTAAGAGGGTGGAGGGGGCCTACGAGCAGTACTTC. It is translated as CASSLIKRVEGAYEQYF.

This clonotype was observed many times. This chain connects TRBV11-3 to TRBJ2-2, with 7 bases lining up with TRBD1. With V trimmed by 7 bases and J by 3 bases, 5 bases remained unmatched. The CDR3 covers 14 residues. The germline gives CDR1 SGHNT, CDR2 YENEEA. CDR3 DNA: TGTGCCAGCACCCGACAGGGAGACACCGGGGAGCTGTTTTTT. Translated: CASTRQGDTGELFF.

The V gene is TRBV7-2, the J gene TRBJ1-3; D call uncertain. CDR3 length equals 15 residues. V was cut by 5 bases and J by 0 bases, with 11 bases left in between. Germline CDR1 is SGHTA and CDR2 is FQGNSA. The CDR3 nucleotides read TGTGCCAGCAGCATCAGGATCGGCTCTGGAAACACCATATATTTT. The encoded protein is CASSIRIGSGNTIYF.

This clonotype was observed a few times. The chain has TRBV2 and TRBJ2-1; 11 bases agree with TRBD2. Losses at the gene ends were 6 bases for V and 8 bases for J; bases not matched to a gene: 9. This CDR3 is built from 15 residues. Germline CDR1 is SNHLY and CDR2 is FYNNEI. The CDR3 region has the DNA TGTGCCAGCAGCTATACTAGCGGGAGTGTCGATGAGCAGTTCTTC. Its translation: CASSYTSGSVDEQFF.

The genes are TRBV2 and TRBJ1-1; D remains ambiguous. Trimming removed 3 bases at V and 4 bases at J, with 9 bases between. The CDR3 extends over 13 amino acids. Germline-derived CDR1 and CDR2 are SNHLY and FYNNEI. The CDR3 is CASSDSRGTEAFF. As DNA, the CDR3 is TGTGCCAGCAGTGATTCCCGGGGCACTGAAGCTTTCTTT. Drawing the rest from reference TRBV2 and TRBJ1-1, the complete variable domain is EPEVTQTPSHQVTQMGQEVILRCVPISNHLYFYWYRQILGQKVEFLVSFYNNEISEKSEIFDDQFSVERPDGSNFTLKIRSTKLEDSAMYFCASSDSRGTEAFFGQGTRLTVV.

This clonotype has at least ten counts. One end of the junction does not line up with germline, which may come from a read error. The chain uses TRBV4-2 and TRBJ1-2, with no clear D. Germline CDR1 LGHNA, CDR2 YNFKEQ. This CDR3 has 16 residues. CDR3 sequence: CASSQEPTDTNYGYTF. CDR3 DNA sequence: TGTGCCAGCAGCCAAGAACCGACCGATACTAACTATGGCTATACCTTC.

This clonotype was seen at least ten times. The gene calls are TRBV20-1 and TRBJ1-1; 7 bases fit TRBD1. Trimming took 5 bases from V and 2 from J; bases not matched to a gene: 14. The CDR3 consists of 16 residues. Germline values: CDR1 DFQATT, CDR2 SNEGSKA (reference sequence). CDR3: CSAPGSTGKENTEAFF. CDR3 DNA sequence: TGCAGTGCTCCCGGGTCGACAGGGAAGGAAAACACTGAAGCTTTCTTT.

This clonotype was seen many times. This chain joins TRBV6-5 and TRBJ1-1; 10 nucleotides agree with TRBD1. The ends lost 6 bases at V and 5 bases at J; junction bases unmatched: 6. CDR3 size: 14 residues. Germline CDR1 is MNHEY and CDR2 is SVGAGI. The DNA for the CDR3 is TGTGCCAGCAGCAAGGACAGGGGGATAACTGAAGCTTTCTTT. Translating gives CASSKDRGITEAFF.

This clonotype was seen more than once but under ten times. V gene TRBV6-6 combines with J gene TRBJ2-7, with D possibly matching TRBD2 (6 bases). Germline V CDR1 and CDR2: MNHNY, SVGAGI (reference sequence). The CDR3 is 13 amino acids. V was cut by 7 bases and J by 3 bases, with 13 bases left in between. As DNA, the CDR3 is TGTGCCAGCACCCAGGGAGGACACTACGAGCAGTACTTC. The encoded protein is CASTQGGHYEQYF.

At least ten counts were recorded for this clonotype. The rearrangement joins TRBV20-1 to TRBJ2-7; D is undetermined. The CDR3 length is 10 residues. The V gene's germline CDR1 is DFQATT and CDR2 SNEGSKA (reference sequence). Trimming took 6 bases from V and 6 from J, leaving 9 bases between them. CDR3 sequence reads: CSAREIEQYF. DNA for the CDR3: TGCAGTGCCCGAGAGATCGAGCAGTACTTC.

This clonotype was seen many times. The CDR3 loop is CASSLTNAYNEQFF. DNA for the CDR3: TGTGCCAGCAGCCTTACTAATGCCTACAATGAGCAGTTCTTC. The rearrangement links TRBV3-1 to TRBJ2-1, with no clear D. The CDR3 loop spans 14 amino acids. Trimming cost V 4 bases and J 2 bases, with 9 bases left between them. CDR1 and CDR2 (germline): LGHDT, YNNKEL (reference sequence).

The table lists this clonotype with many counts. This chain joins TRBV6-2 or TRBV6-3 and TRBJ2-7; the D gene is possibly TRBD1 (6 bases). The CDR3 covers 14 residues. The V end lost 7 bases, the J end lost 2 bases, and 15 bases lay between the germline ends. Germline-derived CDR1 and CDR2 are MNHEY and SVGEGT. The CDR3 here is CASMEWTEAYEQYF. The CDR3 DNA sequence: TGTGCCAGCATGGAGTGGACAGAAGCCTACGAGCAGTACTTC.

This clonotype was counted ten times or more. This sequence joins TRBV7-9 and TRBJ2-1; D is undetermined. V was shortened by 5 bases and J by 0 bases, with 11 bases between the two germline ends. The CDR3 spans 15 residues. Germline lookup yields CDR1 SEHNR and CDR2 FQNEAQ (reference sequence). Here the CDR3 reads CASSGRVDSYNEQFF. CDR3 nucleotides: TGTGCCAGCAGCGGAAGGGTAGACTCCTACAATGAGCAGTTCTTC.

The genes are TRBV18 and TRBJ1-4; 7 bases match TRBD1. V lost 2 bases and J lost 4; bases outside the gene matches: 4. Germline assignment: CDR1 KGHSH and CDR2 LQKENI. The length of the CDR3 is 15 residues. This CDR3 is CASSPKGANNEKLFF. CDR3 nucleotide sequence: TGTGCCAGCTCACCAAAGGGGGCAAATAATGAAAAACTGTTTTTT.

V usage is TRBV5-4 and J usage is TRBJ1-5; D perhaps matches TRBD1 (6 bases). The CDR3 extends over 15 amino acids. Germline V lookup: CDR1 SGHNT, CDR2 YYREEE (reference sequence). The V end lost 4 bases, the J end lost 3 bases, and 14 bases lay between the germline ends. The CDR3 loop reads CASSIYGGANQPQHF. For the CDR3, the DNA is TGTGCCAGCAGCATCTACGGGGGCGCCAATCAGCCCCAGCATTTT.

This clonotype was recorded many times. This chain connects TRBV20-1 to TRBJ1-4; unclear D gene. The CDR3 has 13 residues. Germline CDR1 and CDR2: DFQATT and SNEGSKA (reference sequence). V was cut by 3 bases and J by 6 bases, with 11 bases left in between. CDR3 sequence reads: CSASSEGDEKLFF. The CDR3 nucleotides are TGCAGTGCTAGTTCTGAGGGTGATGAAAAACTGTTTTTT.

The rearrangement joins TRBV7-6 to TRBJ2-3; 11 nucleotides agree with TRBD1. Germline values: CDR1 SGHVS, CDR2 FNYEAQ. Trimming removed 1 base from V and 7 bases from J; junction bases left unmatched: 4. The CDR3 is made up of 15 amino acids. The CDR3 bases are TGTGCCAGCAGCTTAGGGACAGGGGGCAGAAATACGCAGTATTTT. Translation: CASSLGTGGRNTQYF.

This clonotype was detected only a few times. The chain couples TRBV19 to TRBJ1-1, with TRBD1 matching 7 bases. V lost 7 bases to trimming and J lost 1 base; unmatched junction nucleotides: 3. Germline lookup yields CDR1 LNHDA and CDR2 SQIVND (reference sequence). This CDR3 comprises 13 residues. The CDR3 region is CASTAGGNTEAFF. The CDR3, as DNA: TGTGCCAGTACCGCAGGGGGGAACACTGAAGCTTTCTTT.

This clonotype was detected ten times or more. The J gene is TRBJ2-3, the V gene TRBV5-1; 11 bases map to TRBD2. Per germline, CDR1 SGHRS and CDR2 YFSETQ. The CDR3 spans 15 residues. Losses at the gene ends were 2 bases for V and 4 bases for J; bases not matched to a gene: 3. This chain's CDR3 is CASSFGLAGSDTQYF. The CDR3 region has the DNA TGCGCCAGCAGCTTCGGACTAGCGGGTTCAGATACGCAGTATTTT.

This clonotype came up many times. The chain recombines TRBV12-3 or TRBV12-4 with TRBJ2-1; perhaps TRBD2 as D (6 bases). V was pared by 10 bases and J by 10 bases, with 26 bases between. There are 15 residues in the CDR3. The CDR3 DNA reads TGTGCCACGCAGAACCTCCCGGGACTGGGTGCAGAGCAGTTCTTC. It codes for CATQNLPGLGAEQFF.

This clonotype was seen only a few times. This sequence joins TRBV19 and TRBJ1-4, with 8 positions matching TRBD1. The CDR3 contains 16 residues. The V gene end was trimmed by 3 bases and the J gene end by 3 bases; junction bases not matched to a gene: 6. Per the germline V gene, CDR1 is LNHDA and CDR2 is SQIVND (reference sequence). The CDR3 region has the DNA TGTGCCAGTAGTATCCCCGGGACAGGCCCTAATGAAAAACTGTTTTTT. Its translation is CASSIPGTGPNEKLFF. The variable domain in full, completed from reference TRBV19 and TRBJ1-4, reads DGGITQSPKYLFRKEGQNVTLSCEQNLNHDAMYWYRQDPGQGLRLIYYSQIVNDFQKGDIAEGYSVSREKKESFPLTVTSAQKNPTAFYLCASSIPGTGPNEKLFFGSGTQLSVL.

This clonotype was counted ten times or more. The chain uses TRBV5-1 and TRBJ2-7, with D unresolved. Germline CDR1 reads SGHRS; CDR2 reads YFSETQ. Trimming took 0 bases from V and 0 from J, leaving 13 bases between them. The CDR3 loop spans 16 amino acids. The CDR3 spells CASSLAANLGSYEQYF. The CDR3 nucleotides are TGCGCCAGCAGCTTGGCCGCAAATTTGGGCTCCTACGAGCAGTACTTC.

There are many counts of this clonotype. The chain is built from TRBV6-2 or TRBV6-3 and TRBJ2-2, with TRBD2 matching over 13 bases. Germline values: CDR1 MNHEY, CDR2 SVGEGT. V lost 2 bases, J lost 7 bases, and 13 bases stayed unmatched. CDR3 size: 19 residues. The CDR3 protein is CASSYPRQGLAGKSGELFF. As DNA, the CDR3 is TGTGCCAGCAGTTACCCCCGACAGGGACTAGCGGGGAAAAGCGGGGAGCTGTTTTTT.

CDR3 nucleotides: TGTGCCAGCAGCACCGTACTGGGGGGGCGTATCTCTGGGGCCAACGTCCTGACTTTC. Encoded protein: CASSTVLGGRISGANVLTF. The chain links TRBV11-1 to TRBJ2-6; a weak D match, TRBD2 (7 bases). Trimming took off 5 bases at V and 0 bases at J, with 20 bases between the two ends. This CDR3 spans 19 amino acids. Looked up from germline, CDR1 is SGHAT and CDR2 is FQDESV (reference sequence).

This clonotype rates as medium-sized. The chain combines TRBV5-1 with TRBJ1-1, with unresolved D. Trimming pared 0 bases from V and 1 base from J, leaving 7 bases between. The germline CDR1 and CDR2 sequences are SGHRS and YFSETQ. CDR3 length: 14 amino acids. CDR3 sequence reads: CASSLAMENTEAFF. The CDR3 coding sequence is TGCGCCAGCAGCTTGGCAATGGAGAACACTGAAGCTTTCTTT.

The chain links TRBV19 to TRBJ1-5, with D possibly matching TRBD1 (5 bases). This CDR3 is 14 amino acids long. The V and J ends lost 9 bases and 2 bases respectively, with 14 bases between them. Germline lookup yields CDR1 LNHDA and CDR2 SQIVND (reference sequence). This CDR3 reads CASQMGPRNQPQHF. The CDR3 DNA sequence: TGTGCCAGCCAAATGGGGCCGCGCAATCAGCCCCAGCATTTT.